The T cell receptor (beta chain) under discussion was sequenced for a study of circulating CD8 cells and anti-PD-1 response in melanoma. Study-level points and caveats: Tumor reactivity was tested by peptide assays on expanded sorted subsets.

Live CD3+CD8+TCRalphabeta+ cells were sorted into four subsets by PD-1 and/or TIGIT. Each library started from about 15 ng of total RNA using the QIAseq Immune Repertoire TCR panel. TCRdb redid the calling of the reads with MiXCR, one entry per CDR3 protein. The table shows over a thousand distinct CDR3 sequences, with 6.5% to 8% occurring only once. This clonotype is large. Its cognate antigen is unknown. Germline loops: CDR1 SGDLS, CDR2 YYNGEE. This CDR3 spans 13 amino acids. Trimming removed 1 base at V and 5 bases at J, with 6 bases between. The chain employs TRBV9 and TRBJ2-2; no firm D call. Material: CD8+ T cells from PBMCs, obtained at baseline or after one month of anti-PD-1 therapy (not recorded which). The sequence came from a human donor with melanoma. The CDR3 is CASSVLPTGELFF. In DNA, the CDR3 is TGTGCCAGCAGCGTATTGCCGACCGGGGAGCTGTTTTTT.